The sequence of this T cell receptor beta chain was determined in a study of technical replicates of blood from a handful of donors. The method was immunoSEQ multiplex PCR; TCRdb's version includes in-frame clones alone and lacks a portion of them. The sample yields 55,000 to 75,000 clones, just under 95% seen once. This clone is a singleton in its sample. The CDR3 has 13 amino acids. The V gene's germline CDR1 is SGHTA and CDR2 FQGNSA. Trimming took 6 bases from V and 5 from J, leaving 14 bases between them. The source is a human donor in good health. Some clones in this sample may be carry-over from other donors' samples. This chain joins TRBV7-2 and TRBJ2-7; tentatively, D is TRBD1 (6 bases). What was sequenced was PBMCs. The CDR3 nucleotides are TGTGCCAGCAGACGCACAGGGATGAACGAGCAGTACTTC. As protein: CASRRTGMNEQYF.